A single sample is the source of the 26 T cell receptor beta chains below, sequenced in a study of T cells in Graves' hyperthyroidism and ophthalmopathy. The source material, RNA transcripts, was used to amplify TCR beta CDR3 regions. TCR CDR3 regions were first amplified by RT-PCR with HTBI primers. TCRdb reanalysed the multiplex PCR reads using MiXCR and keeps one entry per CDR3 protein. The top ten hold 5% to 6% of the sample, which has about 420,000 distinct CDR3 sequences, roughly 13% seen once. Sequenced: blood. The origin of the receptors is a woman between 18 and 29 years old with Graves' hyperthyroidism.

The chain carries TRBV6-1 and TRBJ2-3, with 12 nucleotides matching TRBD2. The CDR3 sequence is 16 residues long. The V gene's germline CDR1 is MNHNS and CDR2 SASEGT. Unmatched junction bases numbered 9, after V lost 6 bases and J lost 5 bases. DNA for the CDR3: TGTGCCAGCAGACAATCTAGCGGGAGGGCTAGAGATACGCAGTATTTT. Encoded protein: CASRQSSGRARDTQYF.

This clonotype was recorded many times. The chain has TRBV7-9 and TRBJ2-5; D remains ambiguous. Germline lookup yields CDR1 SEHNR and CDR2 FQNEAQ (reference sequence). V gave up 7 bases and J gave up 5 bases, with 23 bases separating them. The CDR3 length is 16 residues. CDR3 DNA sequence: TGTGCCAGCACCCAAGATTTATGGCCGTCGAGGGAGACCCAGTACTTC. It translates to CASTQDLWPSRETQYF.

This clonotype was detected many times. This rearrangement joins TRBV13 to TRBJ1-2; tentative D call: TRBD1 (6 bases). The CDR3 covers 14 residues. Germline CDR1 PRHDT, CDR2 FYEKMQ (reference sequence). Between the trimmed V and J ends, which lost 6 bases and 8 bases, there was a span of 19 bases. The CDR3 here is CASRARGRGDGYTF. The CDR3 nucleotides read TGTGCCAGCAGAGCCCGGGGAAGGGGGGACGGCTACACCTTC. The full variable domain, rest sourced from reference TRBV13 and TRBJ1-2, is AAGVIQSPRHLIKEKRETATLKCYPIPRHDTVYWYQQGPGQDPQFLISFYEKMQSDKGSIPDRFSAQQFSDYHSELNMSSLELGDSALYFCASRARGRGDGYTFGSGTRLTVV.

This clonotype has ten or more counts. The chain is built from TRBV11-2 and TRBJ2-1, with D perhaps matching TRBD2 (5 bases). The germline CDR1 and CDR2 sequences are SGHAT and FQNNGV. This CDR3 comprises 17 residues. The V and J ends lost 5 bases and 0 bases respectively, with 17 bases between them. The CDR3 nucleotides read TGTGCCAGCAGCCCCCAGTTCCGGAGGATCTCCTACAATGAGCAGTTCTTC. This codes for CASSPQFRRISYNEQFF.

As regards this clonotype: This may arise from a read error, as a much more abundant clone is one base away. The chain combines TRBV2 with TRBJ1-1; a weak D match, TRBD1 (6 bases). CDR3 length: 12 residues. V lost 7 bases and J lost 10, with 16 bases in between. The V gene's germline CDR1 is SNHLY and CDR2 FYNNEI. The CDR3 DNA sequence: TGTGCCAGCAATCAGGCAGGGGTTGGAGCTTTCTTT. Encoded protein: CASNQAGVGAFF.

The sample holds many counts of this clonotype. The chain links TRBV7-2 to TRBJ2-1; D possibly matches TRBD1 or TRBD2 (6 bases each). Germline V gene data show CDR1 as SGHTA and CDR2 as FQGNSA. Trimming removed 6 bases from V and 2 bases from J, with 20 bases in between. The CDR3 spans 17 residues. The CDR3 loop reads CASRLWERRGAYNEQFF. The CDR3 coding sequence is TGTGCCAGCAGATTATGGGAGCGGAGGGGGGCCTACAATGAGCAGTTCTTC.

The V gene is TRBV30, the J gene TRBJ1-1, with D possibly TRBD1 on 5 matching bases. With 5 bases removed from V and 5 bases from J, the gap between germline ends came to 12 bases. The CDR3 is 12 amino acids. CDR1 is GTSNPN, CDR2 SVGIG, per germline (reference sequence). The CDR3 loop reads CAWVTRETEAFF. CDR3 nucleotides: TGTGCCTGGGTAACCAGGGAGACTGAAGCTTTCTTT.

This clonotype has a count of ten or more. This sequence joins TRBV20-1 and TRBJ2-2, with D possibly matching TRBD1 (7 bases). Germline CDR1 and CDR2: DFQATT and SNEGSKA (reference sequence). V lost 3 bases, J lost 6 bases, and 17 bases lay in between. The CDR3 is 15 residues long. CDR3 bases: TGCAGTGCTAGCAGACAGGGAGGAGGCGCCGGGGAGCTGTTTTTT. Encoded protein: CSASRQGGGAGELFF.

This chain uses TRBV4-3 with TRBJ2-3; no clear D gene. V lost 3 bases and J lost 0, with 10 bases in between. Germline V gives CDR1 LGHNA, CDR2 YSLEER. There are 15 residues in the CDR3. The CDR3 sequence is CASSQGFTSTDTQYF. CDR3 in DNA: TGCGCCAGCAGCCAGGGGTTTACTAGCACAGATACGCAGTATTTT.

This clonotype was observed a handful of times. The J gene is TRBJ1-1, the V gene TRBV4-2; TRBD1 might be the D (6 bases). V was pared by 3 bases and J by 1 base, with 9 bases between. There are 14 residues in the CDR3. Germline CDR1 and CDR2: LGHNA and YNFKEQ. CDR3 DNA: TGTGCCAGCAGCCAGGGGGCATCGAACACTGAAGCTTTCTTT. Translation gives CASSQGASNTEAFF.

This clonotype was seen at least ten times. The CDR3 sequence is CASSESGSPQETQYF. CDR3 DNA: TGTGCCAGCAGCGAGAGCGGGAGTCCCCAAGAGACCCAGTACTTC. V gene TRBV7-2 combines with J gene TRBJ2-5; 8 nucleotides align to TRBD2. Germline CDR1 SGHTA, CDR2 FQGNSA. The junction had 6 bases not matched to a gene; V was cut back by 5 bases and J by 1 base. This CDR3 contains 15 residues.

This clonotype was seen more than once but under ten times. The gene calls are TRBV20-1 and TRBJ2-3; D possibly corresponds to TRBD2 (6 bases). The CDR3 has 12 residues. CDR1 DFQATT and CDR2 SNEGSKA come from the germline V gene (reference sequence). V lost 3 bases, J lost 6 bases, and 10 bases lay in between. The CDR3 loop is CSASLLADTQYF. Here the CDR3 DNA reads TGCAGTGCTAGCCTGCTAGCGGATACGCAGTATTTT.

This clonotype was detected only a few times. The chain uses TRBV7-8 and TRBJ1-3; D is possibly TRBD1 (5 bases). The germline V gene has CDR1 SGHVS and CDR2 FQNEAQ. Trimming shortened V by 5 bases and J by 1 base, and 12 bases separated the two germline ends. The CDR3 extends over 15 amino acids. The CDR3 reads CASSITEGSGNTIYF. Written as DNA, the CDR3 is TGTGCCAGCAGCATAACTGAGGGGTCTGGAAACACCATATATTTT.

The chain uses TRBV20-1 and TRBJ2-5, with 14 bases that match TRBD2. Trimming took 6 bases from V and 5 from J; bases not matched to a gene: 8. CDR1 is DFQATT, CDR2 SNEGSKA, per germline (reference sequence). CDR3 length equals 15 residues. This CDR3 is CSARLAGGPGETQYF. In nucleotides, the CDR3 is TGCAGTGCACGACTAGCGGGAGGGCCAGGGGAGACCCAGTACTTC.

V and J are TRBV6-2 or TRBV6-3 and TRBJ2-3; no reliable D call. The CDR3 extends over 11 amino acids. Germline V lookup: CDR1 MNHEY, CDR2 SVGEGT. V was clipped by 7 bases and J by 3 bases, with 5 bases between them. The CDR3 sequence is CASMQTDTQYF. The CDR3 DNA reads TGTGCCAGCATGCAAACAGATACGCAGTATTTT.

The CDR3 loop reads CASSEGSRRETQYF. The CDR3 coding sequence is TGTGCCAGCAGTGAAGGGTCCAGGAGGGAGACCCAGTACTTC. The chain has TRBV2 and TRBJ2-5; D possibly corresponds to TRBD2 (5 bases). The germline V and J ends were trimmed by 1 base and 5 bases, with 11 bases remaining between them. The CDR3 spans 14 residues. CDR1 and CDR2 from the germline V gene are SNHLY and FYNNEI.

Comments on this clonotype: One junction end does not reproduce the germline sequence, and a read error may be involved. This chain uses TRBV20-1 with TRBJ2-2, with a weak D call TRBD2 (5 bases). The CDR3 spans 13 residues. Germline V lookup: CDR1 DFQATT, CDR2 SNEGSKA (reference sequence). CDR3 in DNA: TGCAGTGCTAGAGATGTTCCCGCCGGGAAGCTGTTTTTT. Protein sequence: CSARDVPAGKLFF.

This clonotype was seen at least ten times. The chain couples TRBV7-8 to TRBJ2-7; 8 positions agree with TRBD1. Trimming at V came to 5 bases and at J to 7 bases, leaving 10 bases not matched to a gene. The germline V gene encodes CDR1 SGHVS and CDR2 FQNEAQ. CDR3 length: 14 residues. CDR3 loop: CASSPTDRAGEQYF. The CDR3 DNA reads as TGTGCCAGCAGCCCGACGGACAGGGCGGGGGAGCAGTACTTC.

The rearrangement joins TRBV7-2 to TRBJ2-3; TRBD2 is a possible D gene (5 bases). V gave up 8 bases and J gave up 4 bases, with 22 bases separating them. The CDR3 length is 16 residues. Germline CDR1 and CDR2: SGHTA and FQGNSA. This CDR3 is CASPVQRELVADTQYF. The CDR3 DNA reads TGTGCCAGCCCTGTCCAAAGGGAGTTAGTTGCAGATACGCAGTATTTT.

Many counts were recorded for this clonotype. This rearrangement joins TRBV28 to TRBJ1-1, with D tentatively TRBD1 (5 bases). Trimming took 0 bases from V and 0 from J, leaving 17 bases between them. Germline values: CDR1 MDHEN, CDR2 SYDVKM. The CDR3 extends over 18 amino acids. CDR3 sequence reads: CASSLWTNRKKMNTEAFF. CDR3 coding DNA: TGTGCCAGCAGTTTATGGACGAACAGGAAAAAAATGAACACTGAAGCTTTCTTT. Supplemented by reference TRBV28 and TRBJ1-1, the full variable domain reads DVKVTQSSRYLVKRTGEKVFLECVQDMDHENMFWYRQDPGLGLRLIYFSYDVKMKEKGDIPEGYSVSREKKERFSLILESASTNQTSMYLCASSLWTNRKKMNTEAFFGQGTRLTVV.

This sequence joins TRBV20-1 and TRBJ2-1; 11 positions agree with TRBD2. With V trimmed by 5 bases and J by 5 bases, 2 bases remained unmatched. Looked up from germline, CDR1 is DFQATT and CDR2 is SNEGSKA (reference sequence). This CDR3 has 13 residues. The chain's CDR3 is CSAETSGDNEQFF. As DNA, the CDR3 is TGCAGTGCTGAGACTAGCGGGGACAATGAGCAGTTCTTC.

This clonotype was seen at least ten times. DNA of the CDR3: TGTGCCTGGAGGGAACAGGGGGACACTGAAGCTTTCTTT. Amino acid sequence: CAWREQGDTEAFF. The chain carries TRBV30 and TRBJ1-1; 8 bases agree with TRBD1. CDR1 and CDR2 from the germline V gene are GTSNPN and SVGIG (reference sequence). V shed 3 bases, J shed 3 bases, and the junction held 3 bases outside the gene matches. The CDR3 contains 13 residues. Combining the CDR3 with reference TRBV30 and TRBJ1-1 gives the whole variable domain SQTIHQWPATLVQPVGSPLSLECTVEGTSNPNLYWYRQAAGRGLQLLFYSVGIGQISSEVPQNLSASRPQDRQFILSSKKLLLSDSGFYLCAWREQGDTEAFFGQGTRLTVV.

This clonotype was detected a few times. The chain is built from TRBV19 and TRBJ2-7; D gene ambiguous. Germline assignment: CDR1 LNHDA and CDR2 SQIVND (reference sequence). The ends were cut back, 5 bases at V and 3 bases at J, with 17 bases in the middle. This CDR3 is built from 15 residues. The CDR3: CASSPGYGEYYEQYF. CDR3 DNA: TGTGCCAGTAGTCCCGGTTATGGGGAATACTACGAGCAGTACTTC.

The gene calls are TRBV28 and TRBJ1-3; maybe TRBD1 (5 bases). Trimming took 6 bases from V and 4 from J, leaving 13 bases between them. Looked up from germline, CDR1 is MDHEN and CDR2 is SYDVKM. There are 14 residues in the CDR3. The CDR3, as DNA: TGTGCCAGCAGCCAGGGAGCGGGGGGAAACACCATATATTTT. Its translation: CASSQGAGGNTIYF.

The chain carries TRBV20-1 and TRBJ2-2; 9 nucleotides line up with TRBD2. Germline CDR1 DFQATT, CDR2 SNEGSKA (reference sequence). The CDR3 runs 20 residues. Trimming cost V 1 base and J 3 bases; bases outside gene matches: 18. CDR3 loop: CSARAEGGTSLPWYTGELFF. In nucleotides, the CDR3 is TGCAGTGCTAGAGCCGAGGGGGGGACTAGCCTCCCGTGGTACACCGGGGAGCTGTTTTTT.

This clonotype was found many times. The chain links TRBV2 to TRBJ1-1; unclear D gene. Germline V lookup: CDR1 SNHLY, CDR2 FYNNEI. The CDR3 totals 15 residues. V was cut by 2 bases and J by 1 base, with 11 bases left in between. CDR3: CASSETKAWNTEAFF. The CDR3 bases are TGTGCCAGCAGTGAAACTAAGGCTTGGAACACTGAAGCTTTCTTT.